One sample yielded the 21 T cell receptor beta chains listed below, sequenced in a study of blood T cell repertoires in COVID-19. Repertoires were generated with immunoSEQ multiplex PCR, while TCRdb's copy carries only in-frame clones and drops some. The sample shows 400,000 to 450,000 clones, 85% to 90% of them seen only once. The sequenced sample was PBMCs or T cells enriched from blood (not recorded which). Receptors originate from a man aged 30 to 39 who had recovered from COVID-19.

The V call is TRBV28, the J call TRBJ2-1, with 8 bases identical to TRBD2. CDR1 and CDR2 from the germline V gene are MDHEN and SYDVKM. The ends lost 6 bases at V and 4 bases at J; junction bases unmatched: 14. This CDR3 spans 17 amino acids. CDR3 in DNA: TGTGCCAGCAGCGGGCCGAGTTGGCGGGAGGAATACAATGAGCAGTTCTTC. Translated, it gives CASSGPSWREEYNEQFF.

With regard to this clone: Other DNA sequences in the sample encode the same CDR3. This chain joins TRBV11-2 and TRBJ1-1, with D possibly TRBD1 on 5 matching bases. CDR1 is SGHAT, CDR2 FQNNGV, per germline. The CDR3 totals 13 residues. With 3 bases removed from V and 3 bases from J, the gap between germline ends came to 8 bases. The CDR3 sequence: CASSFQGDTEAFF. The CDR3, as DNA: TGTGCCAGCAGCTTTCAAGGGGACACTGAAGCTTTCTTT.

This rearrangement joins TRBV11-2 to TRBJ2-5, with a tentative D call TRBD1 (6 bases). This CDR3 region has 15 residues. CDR1 and CDR2 from the germline V gene are SGHAT and FQNNGV. The V gene lost 5 bases and the J gene lost 7 bases, with 20 bases spanning the gap. In DNA, the CDR3 is TGTGCCAGCAGCGGCCCGGGACACGGACCCGCGACCCAGTACTTC. Protein: CASSGPGHGPATQYF.

This chain uses TRBV28 with TRBJ1-1; D is possibly TRBD1 (6 bases). CDR1 is MDHEN, CDR2 SYDVKM, per germline. The CDR3 spans 13 residues. V was clipped by 5 bases and J by 4 bases, with 11 bases between them. The CDR3, as DNA: TGTGCCAGCAGTGTAACAGGGACCACTGAAGCTTTCTTT. Encoded protein: CASSVTGTTEAFF. The full variable domain, rest sourced from reference TRBV28 and TRBJ1-1, is DVKVTQSSRYLVKRTGEKVFLECVQDMDHENMFWYRQDPGLGLRLIYFSYDVKMKEKGDIPEGYSVSREKKERFSLILESASTNQTSMYLCASSVTGTTEAFFGQGTRLTVV.

The chain combines TRBV28 with TRBJ2-1, with 8 bases lining up with TRBD1. Unmatched junction bases numbered 15, after V lost 7 bases and J lost 10 bases. Germline V gene sequence: CDR1 MDHEN, CDR2 SYDVKM. The CDR3 is 15 residues long. The CDR3 DNA reads TGTGCCAGCAATAACCCGACAGGGGCGAAAAACGAGCAGTTCTTC. It is translated as CASNNPTGAKNEQFF.

The V gene is TRBV3-1 (or the pseudogene TRBV3-2), the J gene TRBJ2-7; a possible D gene is TRBD1 (5 bases). The CDR3 has 14 residues. Trimming took off 4 bases at V and 1 base at J, with 11 bases between the two ends. The V gene's germline CDR1 is LGHDT and CDR2 YNNKEL (reference sequence). The CDR3, as DNA: TGTGCCAGCAGCCCGACAGTGTTATCCTACGAGCAGTACTTC. Encoded protein: CASSPTVLSYEQYF.

Points on this clone: Additional DNA sequences in this sample encode the identical CDR3. The chain couples TRBV28 to TRBJ1-1; the D is unclear. This CDR3 is 13 amino acids long. Germline V lookup: CDR1 MDHEN, CDR2 SYDVKM. V lost 6 bases to trimming and J lost 1 base, with 9 bases between them. This CDR3 is CASSSGGNTEAFF. The DNA of the CDR3 is TGTGCCAGCAGCTCCGGAGGGAACACTGAAGCTTTCTTT.

V is TRBV28 and J is TRBJ1-2; D possibly corresponds to TRBD1 (6 bases). Germline-derived CDR1 and CDR2 are MDHEN and SYDVKM. The CDR3 runs to 15 residues. V gave up 6 bases and J gave up 1 base, with 15 bases separating them. The CDR3 bases are TGTGCCAGCAGGGCGACAGGCCCACGTAACTATGGCTACACCTTC. This encodes CASRATGPRNYGYTF.

J is TRBJ1-3 and V is TRBV7-9, with D uncertain. The CDR3 contains 15 residues. CDR1 is SEHNR and CDR2 is FQNEAQ in the germline V gene (reference sequence). Trimming pared 1 base from V and 0 bases from J, leaving 7 bases between. CDR3 in amino acids: CASSLEGSSGNTIYF. CDR3 coding DNA: TGTGCCAGCAGCTTAGAAGGGAGCTCTGGAAACACCATATATTTT.

The genes are TRBV28 and TRBJ1-1; 7 bases are shared with TRBD1. This CDR3 comprises 15 residues. CDR1 MDHEN and CDR2 SYDVKM come from the germline V gene. V shed 3 bases and J 0 bases; nucleotides not matched to a gene: 4. CDR3 sequence (DNA): TGTGCCAGCAGTTTCGGGACAGCCATGAACACTGAAGCTTTCTTT. Protein sequence: CASSFGTAMNTEAFF.

The chain employs TRBV15 and TRBJ2-5; a weak D match, TRBD2 (6 bases). The CDR3 extends over 15 amino acids. Germline CDR1 is LNHNV and CDR2 is YYDKDF (reference sequence). V lost 1 base and J lost 0, with 9 bases in between. CDR3: CATSRGGDYQETQYF. For the CDR3, the DNA is TGTGCCACCAGCAGAGGCGGGGACTACCAAGAGACCCAGTACTTC.

A single count supports this clone. J is TRBJ2-7 and V is TRBV30, with TRBD2 matching over 7 bases. The CDR3 has 15 residues. After removal of 0 bases from V and 0 bases from J, the junction contained 5 bases not matched to a gene. Germline loops: CDR1 GTSNPN, CDR2 SVGIG (reference sequence). CDR3 DNA: TGTGCCTGGAGTGTAGCGGGATCAACCTCCTACGAGCAGTACTTC. It translates to CAWSVAGSTSYEQYF.

V is TRBV23-1 and J is TRBJ2-7; 10 bases are shared with TRBD2. TRBV23-1 is annotated as an ORF whose role is uncertain. J was trimmed by 3 bases and V by 4 bases; bases with no gene match: 21. The CDR3 is 20 residues long. In DNA form, the CDR3 reads TGCGCCAGCAGTCCTCCCTTCGCGGGGCCTAGCGGGAGTAGGGTCTACGAGCAGTACTTC. Translated: CASSPPFAGPSGSRVYEQYF.

The rearrangement uses TRBV7-9 and TRBJ2-3; TRBD2 aligns across 8 bases. The CDR3 consists of 16 residues. V dropped 4 bases and J dropped 0; count of bases not matched to a gene: 6. Germline CDR1 SEHNR, CDR2 FQNEAQ (reference sequence). The CDR3 sequence is CASSSTSGLSTDTQYF. The CDR3, as DNA: TGTGCCAGCAGCTCCACTAGCGGCTTAAGCACAGATACGCAGTATTTT.

The V gene is TRBV24-1, the J gene TRBJ2-1, with 9 nucleotides matching TRBD2. This CDR3 has 16 amino acids. Germline values: CDR1 KGHDR, CDR2 SFDVKD. V lost 4 bases and J lost 4; bases outside the gene matches: 7. This CDR3 reads CATSDSRLAAYNEQFF. The CDR3 nucleotides are TGTGCCACCAGTGACTCAAGACTAGCGGCGTACAATGAGCAGTTCTTC.

The chain couples TRBV19 to TRBJ1-6; tentatively, D is TRBD1 (5 bases). The germline gives CDR1 LNHDA, CDR2 SQIVND (reference sequence). Trimming removed 6 bases at V and 5 bases at J, with 14 bases between. The CDR3 covers 15 residues. The CDR3 DNA is TGTGCCAGTAGAGGATCTTACAGGAATAATTCACCCCTCCACTTT. Its translation: CASRGSYRNNSPLHF. The whole variable domain, filled in from reference TRBV19 and TRBJ1-6, reads DGGITQSPKYLFRKEGQNVTLSCEQNLNHDAMYWYRQDPGQGLRLIYYSQIVNDFQKGDIAEGYSVSREKKESFPLTVTSAQKNPTAFYLCASRGSYRNNSPLHFGNGTRLTVT.

CDR3 sequence reads: CASRGTGLFGGYTF. The CDR3 DNA is TGTGCCAGCAGGGGGACAGGGCTTTTTGGAGGCTACACCTTC. The chain has TRBV2 and TRBJ1-2; 9 nucleotides agree with TRBD1. Germline CDR1 SNHLY, CDR2 FYNNEI. V lost 6 bases, J lost 8 bases, and 10 bases stayed unmatched. The CDR3 sequence is 14 residues long.

The chain recombines TRBV2 with TRBJ2-1; D possibly corresponds to TRBD2 (7 bases). With 11 bases removed from V and 8 bases from J, the gap between germline ends came to 19 bases. This CDR3 contains 13 residues. Germline loops: CDR1 SNHLY, CDR2 FYNNEI. The CDR3 DNA reads as TGTGCCTCTCAGGGGCGGGAGAGTGATGAGCAGTTCTTC. It yields the protein CASQGRESDEQFF.

The table lists this clone with a few counts. V is TRBV2 and J is TRBJ1-5; maybe TRBD1 (6 bases). V was cut by 5 bases and J by 1 base, with 18 bases left in between. Germline V gene lookup returns CDR1 SNHLY and CDR2 FYNNEI. This CDR3 has 17 residues. As DNA, the CDR3 is TGTGCCAGCAGTCCCCTCTTTCAGGGGATAAGCAATCAGCCCCAGCATTTT. Encoded protein: CASSPLFQGISNQPQHF. The variable domain in full, completed from reference TRBV2 and TRBJ1-5, reads EPEVTQTPSHQVTQMGQEVILRCVPISNHLYFYWYRQILGQKVEFLVSFYNNEISEKSEIFDDQFSVERPDGSNFTLKIRSTKLEDSAMYFCASSPLFQGISNQPQHFGDGTRLSIL.

The CDR3 loop reads CASSPSSAGNGETQYF. CDR3 DNA sequence: TGTGCCAGCAGCCCCTCGTCGGCAGGGAATGGTGAGACCCAGTACTTC. V gene TRBV2 combines with J gene TRBJ2-5; perhaps TRBD1 as D (5 bases). Germline CDR1 reads SNHLY; CDR2 reads FYNNEI. The CDR3 runs to 16 residues. V gave up 6 bases and J gave up 5 bases, with 22 bases separating them.

V usage is TRBV28 and J usage is TRBJ1-2, with 8 bases aligning to TRBD1. The ends lost 7 bases at V and 9 bases at J; junction bases unmatched: 10. CDR1 is MDHEN, CDR2 SYDVKM, per germline. The CDR3 is made up of 13 amino acids. The CDR3 coding sequence is TGTGCCAGCACCCTCCAACAGGGGGGAAGCTACACCTTC. Protein sequence: CASTLQQGGSYTF.